The rows below give T cell receptor beta chains drawn from one sample of a study of cytomegalovirus exposure and HLA in healthy donors. The protocol was immunoSEQ multiplex PCR, while the TCRdb copy is restricted to in-frame clones and leaves out a portion. This table has around 25,000 clones, about four fifths appearing once. Material: PBMCs. These TCRs come from a male donor in good health and CMV-seronegative. Both conserved end residues are part of each CDR3. A D gene is named only where the DNA matches it firmly. Only some rows state a clone size, as once, few, many or a class for expanded clones.

d_call,v_call,j_call,clone_size,cdr3_nt,cdr3_aa
TRBD1,TRBV5-5,TRBJ1-2,NA,TGTGCCAGCAGCTGGGACAGTTATGGCTACACCTTC,CASSWDSYGYTF
NA,TRBV27,TRBJ2-1,NA,TGTGCCAGCAGCCATTACAATGAGCAGTTCTTC,CASSHYNEQFF
NA,TRBV9,TRBJ2-7,NA,TGTGCCAGCAGCGTAGGGGCAGACTCCTACGAGCAGTACTTC,CASSVGADSYEQYF
TRBD1,TRBV28,TRBJ1-2,NA,TGTGCCAGCAGCCAAGGACAGGGGTACTATGGCTACACCTTC,CASSQGQGYYGYTF
NA,TRBV10-3,TRBJ1-1,few,TGTGCCATCAGTGAGGCCGGGGATGACACTGAAGCTTTCTTT,CAISEAGDDTEAFF
TRBD1,TRBV2,TRBJ2-7,NA,TGTGCCAGCAGTACAAACAGGGGAAACCACTACGAGCAGTACTTC,CASSTNRGNHYEQYF
TRBD1,TRBV13,TRBJ2-3,NA,TGTGCCAGCAGCTCCACCGCCTGGACAGGGGGCAAAGATACGCAGTATTTT,CASSSTAWTGGKDTQYF
NA,TRBV5-8,TRBJ2-3,NA,TGTGCCAGCACCCCGTTCCCCGGAGTTTTAGATACGCAGTATTTT,CASTPFPGVLDTQYF
NA,TRBV7-3,TRBJ2-3,NA,TGTGCCAGCAGCCCGCTTGGCCAAGATACGCAGTATTTT,CASSPLGQDTQYF
TRBD1,TRBV10-3,TRBJ2-6,NA,TGTGCCATCAGCCGGGACAGGAATACTGGGGCCAACGTCCTGACTTTC,CAISRDRNTGANVLTF
NA,TRBV7-8,TRBJ1-1,NA,TGTGCCAGCAGCCCCAGGGAGGGTGCTGAAGCTTTCTTT,CASSPREGAEAFF
NA,TRBV6-6,TRBJ1-2,few,TGTGCCAGTCGCACCACATGGGGAGGGACATATGGCTACACCTTC,CASRTTWGGTYGYTF
TRBD1,TRBV7-9,TRBJ2-7,NA,TGTTCCAGCAGCTTAGAGCATGGGGGACAGGGGGCCTACGAGCAGTACTTC,CSSSLEHGGQGAYEQYF
NA,TRBV7-3,TRBJ2-7,NA,TGTGCCAGCAGCTTAACAGGGGAAGGCGAGCAGTACTTC,CASSLTGEGEQYF
NA,TRBV28,TRBJ2-7,NA,TGTGCCAGCACTCAGGGGAGCTACGAGCAGTACTTC,CASTQGSYEQYF
NA,TRBV2,TRBJ1-2,NA,TGTGCCAGCAGTGAAGGTTGGGGGGGACTTGGCTACACCTTC,CASSEGWGGLGYTF
TRBD1,TRBV29-1,TRBJ1-1,NA,TGCAGCGCCCTGAGGTTCCAGGGGGCCGGTGAAGCTTTCTTT,CSALRFQGAGEAFF